These 2 T cell receptor beta chains originate from one sample sequenced in a study of follicular helper T cells after annual influenza vaccination. The protocol was immunoSEQ multiplex PCR, while the TCRdb copy is restricted to in-frame clones and leaves out a portion. The profile shows about 14,000 clones, 80% to 90% of them singletons. Time point meaning: 2014-2015 season, pre-vaccination. The sample here was CXCR5- memory CD4+ T cells sorted from blood, taken on the day of influenza vaccination. Source of these receptors: an adult who received the influenza vaccine.

V is TRBV2 and J is TRBJ2-6, with D possibly TRBD1 on 5 matching bases. Between the trimmed V and J ends, which lost 3 bases and 3 bases, there was a span of 9 bases. The CDR3 sequence is 15 residues long. Germline V gives CDR1 SNHLY, CDR2 FYNNEI. The chain's CDR3 is CASSDQGIGANVLTF. The CDR3 DNA follows: TGTGCCAGCAGTGATCAGGGTATTGGGGCCAACGTCCTGACTTTC.

The chain employs TRBV15 and TRBJ2-7; D might be TRBD1 (5 bases). The V end was cut by 3 bases, the J end by 0 bases, with 9 bases between. Per the germline V gene, CDR1 is LNHNV and CDR2 is YYDKDF (reference sequence). This CDR3 spans 14 amino acids. The CDR3 spells CATSRGPSSYEQYF. The CDR3 nucleotides are TGTGCCACCAGCAGGGGGCCGAGCTCCTACGAGCAGTACTTC.